The 31 T cell receptor beta chains below were found in one sample sequenced in a study of human CD8 memory T cell subsets. Generation of TCR beta libraries used UMI-labeled 5' RACE. TCRdb reprocessed the 5' RACE reads, keeping one entry per CDR3 protein, no DNA. The sample table includes roughly 9,800 distinct CDR3 sequences. The sample was CD8+ stem-like memory T cells (TSCM and TCM) sorted from PBMCs. Subset given: stem-like memory CD8 T cells (TSTEM), CCR7+ PD-1- TIGIT-. The receptors here all came from a human donor in good health.

This clonotype is labeled medium-sized (0.01 to 0.1%) based on frequency. The CDR3 region is CSVEVRRSYEQYF. The chain couples TRBV29-1 to TRBJ2-7. The CDR3 has 13 residues. The germline V gene encodes CDR1 SQVTM and CDR2 ANQGSEA.

The chain is built from TRBV6-5 and TRBJ2-1; the TCRdb call, TRBD1, lacks DNA for checking. The CDR3 spans 16 residues. Germline CDR1 reads MNHEY; CDR2 reads SVGAGI. CDR3 amino acids: CASSYPLGGGNNEQFF.

By frequency, this clonotype registers medium-sized (0.01 to 0.1%). The chain joins TRBV5-6 to TRBJ2-5; TCRdb names TRBD1, which stays unverified in the absence of DNA. This CDR3 has 14 amino acids. CDR1 SGHDT and CDR2 YYEEEE come from the germline V gene. The CDR3 spells CASTLAGGPPTQYF.

The chain uses TRBV27 and TRBJ1-5; the D gene TCRdb calls, TRBD1, cannot be checked with no DNA. The CDR3 length is 15 residues. Germline values: CDR1 MNHEY, CDR2 SMNVEV (reference sequence). This CDR3 is CASSRTGEGNQPQHF.

This clonotype is classed as medium-sized by frequency. The V gene is TRBV21-1, the J gene TRBJ2-7. TRBV21-1 has pseudogene status. This CDR3 spans 14 amino acids. The CDR3 reads CASSQARNYYEQYF.

The chain couples TRBV4-1 to TRBJ2-1; no DNA is available, so the TRBD1 call from TCRdb remains unchecked. The germline gives CDR1 MGHRA, CDR2 YSYEKL. This CDR3 spans 14 amino acids. The CDR3 spells CASSQEPPSGEQFF.

According to its frequency, this clonotype is medium-sized (0.01 to 0.1%). The chain has TRBV28 and TRBJ2-7; TCRdb outputs TRBD2, but without DNA this stays unchecked. Germline lookup yields CDR1 MDHEN and CDR2 SYDVKM. This CDR3 has 17 residues. CDR3 in amino acids: CASSGGGAGGPSVEQYF.

The J gene is TRBJ2-7, the V gene TRBV29-1; TCRdb names TRBD1, which stays unverified in the absence of DNA. CDR1 is SQVTM and CDR2 is ANQGSEA in the germline V gene. CDR3 size: 15 residues. CDR3 region: CSVEGTGLNSYEQYF.

The chain uses TRBV3-1 and TRBJ1-1; TCRdb outputs TRBD1, but without DNA this stays unchecked. Germline assignment: CDR1 LGHDT and CDR2 YNNKEL (reference sequence). This CDR3 is built from 14 residues. The chain's CDR3 is CASSQARGGTEAFF.

This clonotype shows up as medium-sized (0.01 to 0.1%) by frequency. The J gene is TRBJ1-1, the V gene TRBV28; the D gene TCRdb calls, TRBD1, cannot be checked with no DNA. Per the germline V gene, CDR1 is MDHEN and CDR2 is SYDVKM. CDR3 size: 14 residues. The CDR3 is CASSLREGTAQAFF.

V and J are TRBV28 and TRBJ1-1. There are 13 residues in the CDR3. Germline V CDR1 and CDR2: MDHEN, SYDVKM. The CDR3 sequence: CASSPKVFGEAFF.

This clonotype is labeled medium-sized (0.01 to 0.1%) based on frequency. The V gene is TRBV28, the J gene TRBJ2-7; no DNA is available, so the TRBD1 call from TCRdb remains unchecked. The CDR3 has 13 amino acids. CDR1 MDHEN and CDR2 SYDVKM come from the germline V gene. This CDR3 is CASGTWNTYEQYF.

The chain combines TRBV5-6 with TRBJ1-2; TCRdb outputs TRBD1, but without DNA this stays unchecked. Germline values: CDR1 SGHDT, CDR2 YYEEEE. This CDR3 comprises 14 residues. CDR3 protein: CASSLGQSNYGYTF.

The chain combines TRBV28 with TRBJ1-2. Germline CDR1 is MDHEN and CDR2 is SYDVKM. The CDR3 runs to 14 residues. The CDR3 reads CASSETSWLLSYTF.

This clonotype is classed as medium-sized by frequency. The chain combines TRBV6-5 with TRBJ1-1; lacking DNA, the TRBD1 call made by TCRdb goes unchecked. Looked up from germline, CDR1 is MNHEY and CDR2 is SVGAGI. The CDR3 runs to 14 residues. The CDR3 here is CASSSGQTTSEAFF.

The J gene is TRBJ2-7, the V gene TRBV4-2; TCRdb proposes TRBD1, but this gene call is untestable without DNA. From germline, CDR1 is LGHNA and CDR2 YNFKEQ. The CDR3 has 13 amino acids. CDR3 sequence: CASSTRTGNEQYF.

This chain joins TRBV6-5 and TRBJ2-7; lacking DNA, the TRBD1 call made by TCRdb goes unchecked. The CDR3 contains 15 residues. CDR1 is MNHEY, CDR2 SVGAGI, per germline. The CDR3 loop reads CASSYSTGAAYEQYF.

The CDR3 loop is CASSNAGTGYNEQFF. The chain links TRBV7-9 to TRBJ2-1; TCRdb names TRBD1, which stays unverified in the absence of DNA. The CDR3 has 15 residues. Germline V gene data show CDR1 as SEHNR and CDR2 as FQNEAQ (reference sequence).

This clonotype is identified as medium-sized from frequency. This rearrangement joins TRBV20-1 to TRBJ1-5; without DNA, the TCRdb call of TRBD1 cannot be checked. From germline, CDR1 is DFQATT and CDR2 SNEGSKA (reference sequence). This CDR3 region has 15 residues. CDR3 residues: CSASPQGREGQPQHF.

The rearrangement uses TRBV10-3 and TRBJ1-6. Germline CDR1 reads ENHRY; CDR2 reads SYGVKD. The CDR3 is 14 amino acids. This CDR3 reads CAISAQVYNSPLHF.

This chain links TRBV6-2 or TRBV6-3 with TRBJ2-7. Germline V gene data show CDR1 as MNHEY and CDR2 as SVGEGT. The CDR3 spans 13 residues. The CDR3 loop is CASSFGVSYEQYF.

This chain uses TRBV7-9 with TRBJ1-1; TCRdb proposes TRBD1, but this gene call is untestable without DNA. The CDR3 has 15 amino acids. The germline gives CDR1 SEHNR, CDR2 FQNEAQ (reference sequence). CDR3 in amino acids: CASSLGDRGNTEAFF. The full variable domain, its missing parts supplied by reference TRBV7-9 and TRBJ1-1, is DTGVSQNPRHKITKRGQNVTFRCDPISEHNRLYWYRQTLGQGPEFLTYFQNEAQLEKSRLLSDRFSAERPKGSFSTLEIQRTEQGDSAMYLCASSLGDRGNTEAFFGQGTRLTVV.

The chain links TRBV12-3 or TRBV12-4 to TRBJ1-2; there is no DNA to check the TCRdb D call of TRBD1. The CDR3 covers 13 residues. CDR3 amino acids: CASTLNLGGGYTF.

This chain uses TRBV19 with TRBJ1-5. This CDR3 has 14 residues. Germline V gene lookup returns CDR1 LNHDA and CDR2 SQIVND (reference sequence). The CDR3 sequence: CASSIDGGNQPQHF.

V gene TRBV28 combines with J gene TRBJ2-1; TCRdb calls TRBD1, which cannot be checked without DNA. This CDR3 is 15 amino acids long. Germline CDR1 reads MDHEN; CDR2 reads SYDVKM. This CDR3 reads CASSFAGTAGNEQFF.

The CDR3 protein is CASSVVAYEQYF. V gene TRBV6-6 combines with J gene TRBJ2-7. This CDR3 contains 12 residues. CDR1 is MNHNY and CDR2 is SVGAGI in the germline V gene (reference sequence).

J is TRBJ2-1 and V is TRBV4-3; TCRdb's D gene call, TRBD2, goes unchecked for lack of DNA. This CDR3 is built from 14 residues. Germline CDR1 LGHNA, CDR2 YSLEER. The CDR3 here is CASSLHRGPLEQFF.

Measured by frequency, this clonotype is medium-sized (0.01 to 0.1%). This rearrangement joins TRBV6-2 or TRBV6-3 to TRBJ1-2; TCRdb calls TRBD1, which cannot be checked without DNA. This CDR3 comprises 15 residues. Germline-derived CDR1 and CDR2 are MNHEY and SVGEGT. The CDR3 loop is CASRRGTGANYGYTF.

The gene calls are TRBV2 and TRBJ2-7; TCRdb outputs TRBD2, but without DNA this stays unchecked. The germline gives CDR1 SNHLY, CDR2 FYNNEI. This CDR3 comprises 15 residues. CDR3 loop: CASSASGNQAYEQYF. Full variable domain (outside the CDR3, taken from reference TRBV2 and TRBJ2-7): EPEVTQTPSHQVTQMGQEVILRCVPISNHLYFYWYRQILGQKVEFLVSFYNNEISEKSEIFDDQFSVERPDGSNFTLKIRSTKLEDSAMYFCASSASGNQAYEQYFGPGTRLTVT.

This clonotype is identified as medium-sized (0.01 to 0.1%) from frequency. The chain employs TRBV21-1 and TRBJ2-7; the TCRdb call, TRBD1, lacks DNA for checking. TRBV21-1 constitutes a pseudogene. CDR3 length: 18 residues. The CDR3 reads CASTPGGTGSIFVYEQYF.

The chain carries TRBV3-1 and TRBJ2-1; TCRdb gives TRBD2 as the D gene, but with no DNA this cannot be confirmed. From germline, CDR1 is LGHDT and CDR2 YNNKEL (reference sequence). The CDR3 has 19 residues. Here the CDR3 reads CASSLNEGLRRRGDNEQFF.